This is a list of T cell receptor beta chains from one sample in a study of Ad26.COV2.S vaccination and SARS-CoV-2 variants. The data were produced by immunoSEQ multiplex PCR, yet TCRdb's version contains in-frame clones alone and is incomplete. The sample lists some 400,000 clones, 89% occurring once. Sample: peripheral blood, taken in a trial of Ad26.COV2.S vaccine versus placebo. The receptors originated from a person aged 18 to 59 who received the Ad26.COV2.S COVID-19 vaccine or a placebo. The CDR3 runs from the conserved cysteine through the conserved F or W. Each record gives: V gene, D gene, J gene, clone size, CDR3 protein, CDR3 DNA. D genes are given only for firm matches. Size tells how often a clone was seen (once, few, many) or the class of an expanded clone, and some rows leave it out.

>TRBV2|.|TRBJ1-5|.
CASTGDPNKIRPQHF
TGTGCCAGCACAGGGGACCCCAACAAAATAAGGCCCCAGCATTTT
>TRBV15|.|TRBJ2-3|.
CATSGGAGADTQYF
TGTGCCACCAGCGGGGGGGCCGGGGCAGATACGCAGTATTTT
>TRBV6-5|TRBD2|TRBJ2-7|.
CASRAGYEQYF
TGTGCCAGCAGAGCGGGGTACGAGCAGTACTTC
>TRBV30|TRBD1|TRBJ2-7|.
CAFTRDRGTRQYF
TGTGCCTTTACCCGGGACAGAGGTACGAGACAGTACTTC
>TRBV7-9|.|TRBJ2-1|once
CASSLAGSEQFF
TGTGCCAGCAGCTTAGCGGGATCTGAGCAGTTCTTC
>TRBV4-2|.|TRBJ2-1|.
CASSQDPIGSSYNEQFF
TGTGCCAGCAGCCAAGACCCCATTGGGAGCTCCTACAATGAGCAGTTCTTC
>TRBV5-1|TRBD2|TRBJ2-5|.
CASSSSGSTETQYF
TGCGCCAGCAGCTCTAGCGGGAGTACAGAGACCCAGTACTTC
>TRBV28|TRBD1|TRBJ1-5|.
CASRPGQGASYSNQPQHF
TGTGCCAGCAGACCTGGACAGGGGGCCTCGTATAGCAATCAGCCCCAGCATTTT
>TRBV28|TRBD1|TRBJ1-1|few
CASSGQGARSEAFF
TGTGCCAGCAGTGGACAGGGGGCGCGGAGTGAAGCTTTCTTT
>TRBV7-2|.|TRBJ2-1|.
CASSLAGRALHNEQFF
TGTGCCAGCAGCTTAGCGGGGCGGGCCCTTCACAATGAGCAGTTCTTC
>TRBV7-2|TRBD1|TRBJ2-5|.
CASSAAGQGLGSQYF
TGTGCCAGCAGCGCGGCGGGACAGGGGTTGGGTTCCCAGTACTTC
>TRBV27|TRBD1|TRBJ2-7|.
CASRSAGGEQYF
TGTGCCAGCAGAAGCGCAGGGGGCGAGCAGTACTTC